A selection of T cell receptor beta chains follows, all from one sample in a study of blood T cell repertoires in COVID-19. Method: immunoSEQ multiplex PCR; TCRdb's copy keeps in-frame clones and lacks some. The sample holds about 240,000 clones, 75% to 85% seen once. Input material: peripheral blood. These receptors all come from a woman aged 55-70 years with active or convalescent COVID-19. CDR3s include the opening cysteine and the closing phenylalanine or tryptophan. The D gene is left open where the match is weak. Expanded clones are given a class, and other clones once, few, many or no size at all.

V gene	J gene	clone size	D gene	CDR3 protein	CDR3 DNA
TRBV30	TRBJ2-2	-	TRBD2	CACGRGVGTGELFF	TGTGCCTGCGGGCGGGGGGTTGGCACCGGGGAGCTGTTTTTT
TRBV2	TRBJ1-6	-	-	CASSRGQINSPLHF	TGTGCCAGCAGTCGCGGCCAAATCAATTCACCCCTCCACTTT
TRBV18	TRBJ2-7	-	-	CASSPAAISYEQYF	TGTGCCAGCTCACCTGCGGCCATCTCCTACGAGCAGTACTTC
TRBV5-4	TRBJ2-7	-	TRBD1	CASSDRDSSYEQYF	TGTGCCAGCAGCGACCGGGACAGTTCCTACGAGCAGTACTTC
TRBV18	TRBJ1-2	-	TRBD1	CASSPNNRGLGYGYTF	TGTGCCAGCTCACCGAATAACAGGGGGCTCGGCTATGGCTACACCTTC
TRBV21-1	TRBJ2-7	few	-	CASSQPRALTSGSYEQYF	TGTGCCAGCAGCCAACCCAGGGCTCTGACTAGCGGCTCCTACGAGCAGTACTTC
TRBV2	TRBJ1-1	-	-	CASSEARGSYTEAFF	TGTGCCAGCAGTGAAGCTCGGGGGTCGTACACTGAAGCTTTCTTT
TRBV5-1	TRBJ2-7	-	-	CASREGASYEQYF	TGCGCCAGCAGGGAGGGGGCCTCCTACGAGCAGTACTTC
TRBV18	TRBJ2-7	-	TRBD1	CASSPPGQGGYEQYF	TGTGCCAGCTCACCGCCGGGACAGGGAGGTTACGAGCAGTACTTC
TRBV3-1/TRBV3-2	TRBJ1-5	-	TRBD1	CASSQHGQDQPQHF	TGTGCCAGCAGCCAACACGGACAGGATCAGCCCCAGCATTTT
TRBV29-1	TRBJ1-1	-	TRBD1	CSVQQGATEAFF	TGCAGCGTTCAACAGGGGGCCACTGAAGCTTTCTTT
TRBV28	TRBJ1-5	-	-	CASSPPAWAGVGNQPQHF	TGTGCCAGCAGTCCCCCCGCATGGGCGGGGGTTGGCAATCAGCCCCAGCATTTT
TRBV9	TRBJ1-2	few	-	CASSVQDNYGYTF	TGTGCCAGCAGCGTCCAGGATAACTATGGCTACACCTTC
TRBV4-1	TRBJ2-3	-	TRBD2	CASSQTLAGGPDTQYF	TGCGCCAGCAGCCAAACACTAGCGGGGGGTCCAGATACGCAGTATTTT
TRBV9	TRBJ1-4	-	-	CASSPQIQANEKLFF	TGTGCCAGCAGCCCACAAATACAGGCGAATGAAAAACTGTTTTTT
TRBV27	TRBJ2-7	-	-	CASSLGGSSYEQYF	TGTGCCAGCAGTTTAGGGGGGAGCTCCTACGAGCAGTACTTC
TRBV2	TRBJ1-4	-	TRBD1	CASSEALPSFRGNNEKLFF	TGTGCCAGCAGTGAAGCGCTTCCGAGTTTCAGGGGGAACAATGAAAAACTGTTTTTT
TRBV19	TRBJ2-7	-	-	CASSTGRGSYEQYF	TGTGCCAGTAGTACCGGACGGGGATCCTACGAGCAGTACTTC
TRBV7-8	TRBJ2-5	many	-	CASSPGDHGETQYF	TGTGCCAGCAGCCCGGGGGACCACGGGGAGACCCAGTACTTC
TRBV9	TRBJ2-5	-	TRBD2	CASSDGTSGIGETQYF	TGTGCCAGCAGCGACGGGACTAGCGGGATAGGTGAGACCCAGTACTTC
TRBV19	TRBJ1-3	-	-	CASSYGGRRAF	TGTGCCAGCTCTTACGGGGGGCGACGGGCTTTT
TRBV5-4	TRBJ1-1	once	TRBD1	CASSPDRVPEAFF	TGTGCCAGCAGCCCGGACAGGGTCCCTGAAGCTTTCTTT
TRBV18	TRBJ2-5	-	-	CASSLHGQGGETQYF	TGTGCCAGCTCACTCCACGGCCAGGGAGGTGAGACCCAGTACTTC
TRBV30	TRBJ2-7	-	-	CAWHTPYEQYF	TGTGCCTGGCACACCCCATACGAGCAGTACTTC
TRBV12-5	TRBJ1-2	many	-	CASGLGRAEGYTF	TGTGCTAGTGGTTTGGGCAGGGCGGAAGGCTACACCTTC
TRBV5-1	TRBJ2-3	-	TRBD1	CASSPGQATDTQYF	TGCGCCAGCAGCCCAGGACAGGCCACAGATACGCAGTATTTT
TRBV27	TRBJ1-2	-	TRBD1	CASSGHRGGYTF	TGTGCCAGCAGCGGACACAGGGGTGGCTACACCTTC
TRBV6-2/TRBV6-3	TRBJ1-1	-	-	CASSPGVVVEAFF	TGTGCCAGCAGTCCCGGGGTGGTTGTTGAAGCTTTCTTT
TRBV7-6	TRBJ1-1	-	-	CASSGGQPNTEAFF	TGTGCCAGCAGCGGAGGACAGCCGAACACTGAAGCTTTCTTT
TRBV2	TRBJ1-5	-	-	CASSEEFNQPQHF	TGTGCCAGCAGTGAGGAGTTCAATCAGCCCCAGCATTTT
TRBV4-2	TRBJ2-1	once	-	CASSQGASQLALSYNEQFF	TGTGCCAGCAGCCAAGGGGCGAGCCAACTAGCCCTCTCCTACAATGAGCAGTTCTTC
TRBV11-2	TRBJ1-2	-	TRBD1	CASSTRTGNYGYTF	TGTGCCAGCAGCACCAGGACAGGAAACTATGGCTACACCTTC
TRBV6-5	TRBJ1-3	-	-	CASSLTTGAGNTIYF	TGTGCCAGCAGCCTAACGACAGGAGCTGGAAACACCATATATTTT
TRBV5-1	TRBJ1-4	-	TRBD1	CASSYTPGQGNNEKLFF	TGCGCCAGCAGCTATACCCCGGGACAGGGTAACAATGAAAAACTGTTTTTT
TRBV7-9	TRBJ1-2	few	-	CASTPSLYYGYTF	TGTGCCAGCACCCCGTCCCTCTACTATGGCTACACCTTC